The T cell receptor (beta chain) under discussion was sequenced for a study of T cell repertoires in ileal Crohn's disease. Regarding the study as a whole: Active smokers at surgery had more clonal expansions than non-smokers.

This clone was found a few times. Its specificity is not known. TCRB immunosequencing input was five hundred nanograms of biopsy DNA per sample. Libraries were prepared by immunoSEQ multiplex PCR; TCRdb keeps only in-frame clonotypes and omits some of them. Of 2,500 or so clones in the sample, about 83% were seen once. V lost 3 bases and J 1 base, leaving 9 bases between the germline ends. The CDR3 runs 14 residues. Germline CDR1 and CDR2: SGHNT and YENEEA. The sample was ileal tissue. This clonotype was obtained from an adult with Crohn's disease. The chain joins TRBV11-3 to TRBJ1-1; the D is unclear. The CDR3, as DNA: TGTGCCAGCAGCTTCAGACCTAAGAACACTGAAGCTTTCTTT. Translated, it gives CASSFRPKNTEAFF. The full variable domain, with the rest looked up from reference TRBV11-3 and TRBJ1-1, is EAGVVQSPRYKIIEKKQPVAFWCNPISGHNTLYWYLQNLGQGPELLIRYENEEAVDDSQLPKDRFSAERLKGVDSTLKIQPAELGDSAVYLCASSFRPKNTEAFFGQGTRLTVV.